This T cell receptor (beta chain) stems from a study of spatial heterogeneity in lung cancer. Background on the study: Consistent detection of more beta-chain than alpha-chain sequences was observed. TCR and UMI combinations that were unique each appeared, on average, more than ten times in raw reads.

Time point noted: sample taken at primary tumor resection. No cells were sorted before sequencing. The whole RNA sequenced was extracted from tumor, nontumor lung or frozen PBMC. Single TCR cDNA molecules each had their own unique molecular identifier. TCRdb used MiXCR to reprocess the 5' RACE reads, holding one entry per CDR3 protein. The sample lists about 17,000 distinct CDR3 sequences; about a fifth were seen once. The sample holds many counts of this clonotype. The sample in question was PBMCs, obtained at surgery. The receptor was derived from a female donor with early-stage non-small cell lung cancer.

Here the CDR3 reads CSAKTGSGLNEQFF. The CDR3 nucleotides are TGCAGTGCTAAAACAGGGAGTGGGTTGAATGAGCAGTTCTTC. This sequence joins TRBV20-1 and TRBJ2-1, with D possibly TRBD1 on 6 matching bases. The CDR3 spans 14 residues. V was clipped by 4 bases and J by 7 bases, with 17 bases between them. Germline-derived CDR1 and CDR2 are DFQATT and SNEGSKA (reference sequence).